This T cell receptor beta chain was identified during a study of blood T cells in healthy people across ages. The authors drew around 11 milliliters of peripheral blood from each donor. RNA extraction gave at least 5 micrograms of total RNA per sample. Study-level findings and limits: Among T cells, TCR beta diversity per million cells dropped roughly linearly as age rose.

A note on this clonotype: Its cognate antigen is unknown.

The CDR3 is 14 residues long. Germline trimming cut 5 bases from V and 0 bases from J; bases unmatched to any gene: 5. The V gene's germline CDR1 is DFQATT and CDR2 SNEGSKA (reference sequence). It was with a sample-barcoded 5' primer and a J-beta primer mix that a second PCR of about 6 to 11 cycles was run. A template-switch adaptor that had 12 random nucleotides put a tag on each cDNA molecule. One entry per CDR3 protein, called by TCRdb with MiXCR from the 5' RACE reads. The data hold 730,000 or so distinct CDR3 sequences, with approximately 40% observed a single time. The rearrangement uses TRBV20-1 and TRBJ2-7; 9 bases map to TRBD2. Sequenced: blood. This receptor was identified in a man older than 75 in good health. This chain's CDR3 is CSALSGRSSYEQYF. Here the CDR3 DNA reads TGCAGTGCTTTAAGCGGGAGGAGCTCCTACGAGCAGTACTTC.